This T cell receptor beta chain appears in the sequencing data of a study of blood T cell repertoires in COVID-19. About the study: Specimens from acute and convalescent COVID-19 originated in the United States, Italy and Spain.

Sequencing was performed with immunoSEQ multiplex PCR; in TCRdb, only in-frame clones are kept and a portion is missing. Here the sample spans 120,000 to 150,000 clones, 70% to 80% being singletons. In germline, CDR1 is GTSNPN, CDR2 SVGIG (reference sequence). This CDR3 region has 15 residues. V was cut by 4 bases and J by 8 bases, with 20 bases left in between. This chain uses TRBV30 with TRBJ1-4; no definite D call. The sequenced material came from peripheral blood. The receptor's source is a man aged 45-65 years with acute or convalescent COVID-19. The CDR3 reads CAWIPPRATWEKLFF. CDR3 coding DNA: TGTGCCTGGATCCCACCGCGGGCAACTTGGGAAAAACTGTTTTTT.